These 12 T cell receptor beta chains were all obtained from the same sample, sequenced in a study of T cell changes during pregnancy in multiple sclerosis. Assay used: immunoSEQ multiplex PCR; TCRdb lists only in-frame clones, some missing. The sample includes under 50,000 clones, 90% to 95% of them seen just once. The sample here was CD8+ T cells from peripheral blood mononuclear cells, taken in the third trimester of pregnancy. These receptors came from a female donor with multiple sclerosis, enrolled in a pregnancy study.

The CDR3 DNA follows: TGCGCCAGCAGCTCCTCGACAGGACAGCCCACAGATACGCAGTATTTT. Amino acids: CASSSSTGQPTDTQYF. The chain uses TRBV5-1 and TRBJ2-3, with D possibly matching TRBD1 (6 bases). Per the germline V gene, CDR1 is SGHRS and CDR2 is YFSETQ. Trimming removed 3 bases from V and 2 bases from J, with 16 bases in between. The CDR3 runs 16 residues.

This clone was observed a few times. The rearrangement joins TRBV5-4 to TRBJ2-2, with D tentatively TRBD2 (6 bases). The CDR3 has 12 residues. V was clipped by 6 bases and J by 4 bases, with 7 bases between them. Germline V gene lookup returns CDR1 SGHNT and CDR2 YYREEE (reference sequence). CDR3 loop: CASIGGTGELFF. The CDR3 DNA sequence: TGTGCCAGCATCGGGGGCACCGGGGAGCTGTTTTTT.

The chain joins TRBV5-1 to TRBJ1-2; D not certain. V dropped 5 bases and J dropped 5 bases, with 25 bases sitting between them. The CDR3 loop spans 17 amino acids. CDR1 is SGHRS, CDR2 YFSETQ, per germline. The CDR3 loop is CASRLLAERPTGYGYTF. The CDR3 DNA is TGCGCCAGCAGGTTATTAGCGGAAAGGCCCACCGGATATGGCTACACCTTC. The whole variable domain, remainder taken from reference TRBV5-1 and TRBJ1-2, is KAGVTQTPRYLIKTRGQQVTLSCSPISGHRSVSWYQQTPGQGLQFLFEYFSETQRNKGNFPGRFSGRQFSNSRSEMNVSTLELGDSALYLCASRLLAERPTGYGYTFGSGTRLTVV.

The chain is built from TRBV6-5 and TRBJ2-5, with D perhaps matching TRBD2 (6 bases). The germline V and J ends were trimmed by 2 bases and 4 bases, with 17 bases remaining between them. Germline values: CDR1 MNHEY, CDR2 SVGAGI. The CDR3 consists of 16 residues. The CDR3 DNA reads as TGTGCCAGCAGTTACGATGTAGGAGGAGGGCGAGAGACCCAGTACTTC. As protein: CASSYDVGGGRETQYF.

The chain carries TRBV5-1 and TRBJ2-7, with 10 bases matching TRBD1. The ends lost 4 bases at V and 2 bases at J; junction bases unmatched: 6. Germline V CDR1 and CDR2: SGHRS, YFSETQ. CDR3 size: 15 residues. The CDR3 bases are TGCGCCAGCAGCCTTGGGACAGGGGTCCCCTACGAGCAGTACTTC. Translation: CASSLGTGVPYEQYF.

The chain uses TRBV27 and TRBJ2-7, with D perhaps matching TRBD2 (5 bases). The V end lost 5 bases, the J end lost 2 bases, and 13 bases lay between the germline ends. The germline gives CDR1 MNHEY, CDR2 SMNVEV (reference sequence). CDR3 length equals 14 residues. CDR3 loop: CASSGLDRTYEQYF. For the CDR3, the DNA is TGTGCCAGCAGTGGACTCGACCGGACCTACGAGCAGTACTTC.

This chain links TRBV6-6 with TRBJ2-5; D may be TRBD2 (7 bases). The germline CDR1 and CDR2 sequences are MNHNY and SVGAGI (reference sequence). The V gene lost 9 bases and the J gene lost 0 bases, with 20 bases spanning the gap. The CDR3 length is 16 residues. The CDR3 reads CASFKGGVPYQETQYF. CDR3 in DNA: TGTGCCAGTTTCAAGGGGGGGGTCCCCTACCAAGAGACCCAGTACTTC.

The rearrangement links TRBV29-1 to TRBJ2-1; D might be TRBD1 (6 bases). The CDR3 spans 10 residues. From germline, CDR1 is SQVTM and CDR2 ANQGSEA. Trimming pared 7 bases from V and 9 bases from J, leaving 10 bases between. CDR3 coding DNA: TGCAGCGCTCCAGGGGTTGAGCAGTTCTTC. Its translation is CSAPGVEQFF.

V gene TRBV5-6 combines with J gene TRBJ2-1, with a tentative D call TRBD1 (5 bases). The CDR3 runs to 15 residues. V shed 4 bases and J shed 7 bases, with 18 bases lying between them. The germline V gene has CDR1 SGHDT and CDR2 YYEEEE. This chain's CDR3 is CASSPGGALMNEQFF. CDR3 sequence (DNA): TGTGCCAGCAGCCCGGGTGGGGCCTTGATGAATGAGCAGTTCTTC.

The chain couples TRBV19 to TRBJ2-1, with 10 bases identical to TRBD1. Germline CDR1 and CDR2: LNHDA and SQIVND (reference sequence). Germline trimming cut 10 bases from V and 9 bases from J; bases unmatched to any gene: 9. The CDR3 is made up of 13 amino acids. CDR3 amino acids: CATGTGVYGEQFF. DNA of the CDR3: TGTGCCACTGGGACAGGGGTGTACGGTGAGCAGTTCTTC. Supplemented by reference TRBV19 and TRBJ2-1, the full variable domain reads DGGITQSPKYLFRKEGQNVTLSCEQNLNHDAMYWYRQDPGQGLRLIYYSQIVNDFQKGDIAEGYSVSREKKESFPLTVTSAQKNPTAFYLCATGTGVYGEQFFGPGTRLTVL.

The chain couples TRBV27 to TRBJ2-2; tentatively, D is TRBD2 (6 bases). The CDR3 extends over 16 amino acids. Germline V gene lookup returns CDR1 MNHEY and CDR2 SMNVEV (reference sequence). Trimming left V 8 bases short and J 3 bases short, with 19 bases between. Written as DNA, the CDR3 is TGTGCCAGCCGGGGGTCTCTGGGGTTAGACACCGGGGAGCTGTTTTTT. Protein sequence: CASRGSLGLDTGELFF.

The V gene is TRBV2, the J gene TRBJ1-2; D uncertain. Trimming cost V 4 bases and J 10 bases, with 16 bases left between them. The germline V gene has CDR1 SNHLY and CDR2 FYNNEI. The CDR3 consists of 13 residues. CDR3 sequence: CASSGTCESFYTF. In DNA, the CDR3 is TGTGCCAGCAGTGGCACTTGTGAATCATTCTACACCTTC.